This is a list of T cell receptor beta chains from one sample in a study of T cell responses to AZD1222 COVID-19 vaccine. Clones were sequenced by immunoSEQ multiplex PCR, and TCRdb holds only the in-frame ones, with some missing. The data contain 120,000 or so clones, 81% of them singletons. The specimen was peripheral blood, collected on day 0 of AZD1222 vaccination. Receptor source: an adult in good health. Each CDR3 is given with its conserved first and last residue.

j_call | v_call | cdr3_aa
TRBJ1-2 | TRBV28 | CASSLDRGYGYTF
TRBJ1-1 | TRBV6-5 | CASSHRDRNTEAFF
TRBJ2-3 | TRBV18 | CASSVTGASDTQYF
TRBJ2-7 | TRBV19 | CASSYSSGRRYEQYF
TRBJ2-3 | TRBV2 | CASSVFDSADTQYF
TRBJ1-2 | TRBV28 | CASSQGAVAYGYTF
TRBJ2-1 | TRBV19 | CASSIEGFSYNEQFF
TRBJ1-5 | TRBV2 | CASRNEDHSNQPQHF
TRBJ2-7 | TRBV10-1 | CASEGRYEQYF
TRBJ2-3 | TRBV7-2 | CASSLDRPQFTDTQYF
TRBJ1-1 | TRBV20-1 | CSASQPGGRAVEAFF
TRBJ2-7 | TRBV7-9 | CASSSDRGGDEQYF
TRBJ1-1 | TRBV28 | CASRVGGGGIGAFF
TRBJ1-4 | TRBV6-5 | CASGSTRNEKLFF
TRBJ1-6 | TRBV12-3/TRBV12-4 | CASRGTANSPLHF
TRBJ2-7 | TRBV5-1 | CASSETGDSYEQYF
TRBJ1-1 | TRBV7-9 | CASSLFLNTEAFF
TRBJ1-6 | TRBV19 | CASSIFGPKGDSPLHF
TRBJ2-2 | TRBV9 | CASSVAGGNTGELFF
TRBJ1-4 | TRBV15 | CATSREGTFEKLFF
TRBJ2-1 | TRBV5-4 | CASSFLGGDVSEQFF
TRBJ2-5 | TRBV5-4 | CASSSQETQYF
TRBJ2-2 | TRBV5-1 | CASSLVRVGTGELFF
TRBJ1-5 | TRBV21-1 | CASVPPRDRRYSNQPQHF
TRBJ1-2 | TRBV27 | CASRGNRGAGGYTF
TRBJ2-1 | TRBV7-6 | CASSLVGGGTYNEQFF
TRBJ1-5 | TRBV4-1 | CASSPRYNGGGASNQPQHF
TRBJ2-3 | TRBV5-4 | CASSLVSGLSTDTQYF